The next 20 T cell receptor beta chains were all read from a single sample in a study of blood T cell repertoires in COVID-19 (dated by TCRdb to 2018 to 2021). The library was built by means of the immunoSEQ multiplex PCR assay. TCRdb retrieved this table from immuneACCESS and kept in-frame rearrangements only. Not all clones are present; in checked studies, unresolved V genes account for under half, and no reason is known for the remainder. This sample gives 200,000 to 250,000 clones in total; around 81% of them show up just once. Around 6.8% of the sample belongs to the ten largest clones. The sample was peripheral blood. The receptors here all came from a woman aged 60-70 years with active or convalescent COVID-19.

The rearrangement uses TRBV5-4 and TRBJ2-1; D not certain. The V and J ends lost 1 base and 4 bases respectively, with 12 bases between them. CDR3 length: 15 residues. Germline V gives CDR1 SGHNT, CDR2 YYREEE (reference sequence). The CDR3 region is CASSLSSNRYNEQFF. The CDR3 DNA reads TGTGCCAGCAGCTTGAGCTCGAATAGATACAATGAGCAGTTCTTC.

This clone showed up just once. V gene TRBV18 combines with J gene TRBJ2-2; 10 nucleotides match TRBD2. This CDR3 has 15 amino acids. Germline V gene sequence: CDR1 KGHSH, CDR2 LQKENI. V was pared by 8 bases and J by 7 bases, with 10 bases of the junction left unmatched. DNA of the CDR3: TGTGCCAGCCCCCAGCGGGGGGGCCTCGGCGGGGAGCTGTTTTTT. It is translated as CASPQRGGLGGELFF.

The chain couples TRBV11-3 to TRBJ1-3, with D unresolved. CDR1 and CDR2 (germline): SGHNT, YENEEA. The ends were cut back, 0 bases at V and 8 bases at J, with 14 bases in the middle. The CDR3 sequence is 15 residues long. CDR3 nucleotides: TGTGCCAGCAGCTTAGATGGGCACCTCGGGGACACCATATATTTT. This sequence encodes CASSLDGHLGDTIYF.

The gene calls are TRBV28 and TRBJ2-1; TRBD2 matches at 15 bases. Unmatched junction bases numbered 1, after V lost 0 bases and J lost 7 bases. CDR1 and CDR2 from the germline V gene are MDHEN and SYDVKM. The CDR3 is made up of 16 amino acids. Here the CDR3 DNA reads TGTGCCAGCAGTTTATGGGGACTAGCGGGAGGTAATGAGCAGTTCTTC. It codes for CASSLWGLAGGNEQFF.

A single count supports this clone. The CDR3, as DNA: TGTGCCAGCAGTTTACTTGGGACTAGCGGGAGAAATGAGCAGTTCTTC. Its translation: CASSLLGTSGRNEQFF. V is TRBV28 and J is TRBJ2-1; 14 bases line up with TRBD2. V shed 2 bases, J shed 7 bases, and the junction held 4 bases outside the gene matches. The CDR3 spans 16 residues. Germline lookup yields CDR1 MDHEN and CDR2 SYDVKM. Variable domain in full (rest from reference TRBV28 and TRBJ2-1): DVKVTQSSRYLVKRTGEKVFLECVQDMDHENMFWYRQDPGLGLRLIYFSYDVKMKEKGDIPEGYSVSREKKERFSLILESASTNQTSMYLCASSLLGTSGRNEQFFGPGTRLTVL.

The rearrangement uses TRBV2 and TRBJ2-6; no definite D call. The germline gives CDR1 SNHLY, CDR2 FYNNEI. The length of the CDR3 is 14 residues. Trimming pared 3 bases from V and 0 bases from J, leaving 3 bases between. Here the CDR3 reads CASSDSSGANVLTF. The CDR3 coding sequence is TGTGCCAGCAGTGACAGCTCTGGGGCCAACGTCCTGACTTTC.

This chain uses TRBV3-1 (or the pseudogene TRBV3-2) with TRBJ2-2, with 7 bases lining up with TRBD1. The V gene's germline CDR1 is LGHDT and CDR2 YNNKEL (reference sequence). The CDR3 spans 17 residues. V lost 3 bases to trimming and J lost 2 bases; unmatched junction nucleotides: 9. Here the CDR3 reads CASSHLNRGQNTGELFF. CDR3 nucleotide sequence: TGTGCCAGCAGCCATCTAAACAGGGGACAAAACACCGGGGAGCTGTTTTTT.

This CDR3 is CASSLGQNNSPLHF. The DNA of the CDR3 is TGTGCCAGCAGCTTAGGCCAGAATAATTCACCCCTCCACTTT. V gene TRBV11-2 combines with J gene TRBJ1-6; D is unclear. The CDR3 is made up of 14 amino acids. CDR1 SGHAT and CDR2 FQNNGV come from the germline V gene. V lost 1 base and J lost 5, with 6 bases in between.

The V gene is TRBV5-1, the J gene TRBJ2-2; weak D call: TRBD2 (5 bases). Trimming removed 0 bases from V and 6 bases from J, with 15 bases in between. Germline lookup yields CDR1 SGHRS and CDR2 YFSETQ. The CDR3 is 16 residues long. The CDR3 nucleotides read TGCGCCAGCAGCTTGGCCGGTGTGGGAGTCTCCGGGGAGCTGTTTTTT. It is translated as CASSLAGVGVSGELFF. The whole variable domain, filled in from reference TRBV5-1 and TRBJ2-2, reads KAGVTQTPRYLIKTRGQQVTLSCSPISGHRSVSWYQQTPGQGLQFLFEYFSETQRNKGNFPGRFSGRQFSNSRSEMNVSTLELGDSALYLCASSLAGVGVSGELFFGEGSRLTVL.

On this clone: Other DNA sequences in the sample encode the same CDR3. The CDR3 sequence is CASSPLGETQYF. The DNA of the CDR3 is TGTGCCAGCTCACCACTCGGGGAGACCCAGTACTTC. The chain employs TRBV18 and TRBJ2-5; D is undetermined. V shed 1 base and J shed 5 bases, with 5 bases lying between them. CDR1 and CDR2 (germline): KGHSH, LQKENI. The CDR3 loop spans 12 amino acids.

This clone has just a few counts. This chain's CDR3 is CASSPSAGDGNTIYF. The CDR3 DNA reads as TGTGCCAGCTCACCATCGGCAGGGGATGGAAACACCATATATTTT. This chain links TRBV18 with TRBJ1-3, with D tentatively TRBD1 (6 bases). CDR3 length equals 15 residues. Trimming stripped 2 bases from V and 3 bases from J, with 11 bases between. Germline CDR1 KGHSH, CDR2 LQKENI. The complete variable domain, with remaining parts taken from reference TRBV18 and TRBJ1-3, reads NAGVMQNPRHLVRRRGQEARLRCSPMKGHSHVYWYRQLPEEGLKFMVYLQKENIIDESGMPKERFSAEFPKEGPSILRIQQVVRGDSAAYFCASSPSAGDGNTIYFGEGSWLTVV.

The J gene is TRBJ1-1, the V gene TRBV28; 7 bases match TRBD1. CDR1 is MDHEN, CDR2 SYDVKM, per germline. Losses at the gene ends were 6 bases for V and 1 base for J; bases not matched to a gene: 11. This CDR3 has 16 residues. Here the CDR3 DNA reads TGTGCCAGCAGCAACGACAGGGTTCGGGGGAACACTGAAGCTTTCTTT. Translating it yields CASSNDRVRGNTEAFF.

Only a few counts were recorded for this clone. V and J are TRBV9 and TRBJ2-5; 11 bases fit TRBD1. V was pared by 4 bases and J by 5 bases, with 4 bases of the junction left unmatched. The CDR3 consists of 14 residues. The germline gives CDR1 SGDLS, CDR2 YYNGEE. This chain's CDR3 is CASSPGQGVETQYF. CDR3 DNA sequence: TGTGCCAGCAGCCCGGGACAGGGGGTTGAGACCCAGTACTTC.

The chain's CDR3 is CASSFGLAGPYEQYF. CDR3 DNA sequence: TGTGCCAGCAGCTTTGGACTAGCGGGTCCCTACGAGCAGTACTTC. The chain combines TRBV5-4 with TRBJ2-7, with 11 bases aligning to TRBD2. The CDR3 sequence is 15 residues long. The germline V gene encodes CDR1 SGHNT and CDR2 YYREEE (reference sequence). The trim removed 2 bases at V and 2 bases at J, leaving 3 bases unmatched.

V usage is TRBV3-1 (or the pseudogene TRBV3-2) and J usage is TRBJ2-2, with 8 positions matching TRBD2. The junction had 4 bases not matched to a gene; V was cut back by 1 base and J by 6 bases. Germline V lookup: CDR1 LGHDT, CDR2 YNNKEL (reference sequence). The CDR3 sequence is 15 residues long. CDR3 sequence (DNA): TGTGCCAGCAGCCAAGTCGGGAGGGCCCCCGGGGAGCTGTTTTTT. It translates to CASSQVGRAPGELFF.

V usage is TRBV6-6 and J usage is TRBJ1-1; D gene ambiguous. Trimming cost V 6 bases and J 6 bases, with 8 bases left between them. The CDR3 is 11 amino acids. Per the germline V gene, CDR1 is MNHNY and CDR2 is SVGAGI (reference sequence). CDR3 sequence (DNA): TGTGCCAGCAGGTACGAGGCTGAAGCTTTCTTT. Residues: CASRYEAEAFF.

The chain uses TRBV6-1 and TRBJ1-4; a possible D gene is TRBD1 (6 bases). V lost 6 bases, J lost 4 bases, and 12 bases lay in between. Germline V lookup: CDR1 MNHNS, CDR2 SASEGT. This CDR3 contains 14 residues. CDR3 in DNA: TGTGCCAGCAGCGGACAGTGGGGTAATGAAAAACTGTTTTTT. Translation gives CASSGQWGNEKLFF.

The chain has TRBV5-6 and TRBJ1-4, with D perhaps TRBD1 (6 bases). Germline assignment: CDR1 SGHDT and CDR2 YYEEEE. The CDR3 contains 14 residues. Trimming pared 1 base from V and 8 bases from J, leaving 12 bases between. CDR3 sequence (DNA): TGTGCCAGCAGCTTGCCGCAGGGGCGAGAAAAACTGTTTTTT. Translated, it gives CASSLPQGREKLFF.

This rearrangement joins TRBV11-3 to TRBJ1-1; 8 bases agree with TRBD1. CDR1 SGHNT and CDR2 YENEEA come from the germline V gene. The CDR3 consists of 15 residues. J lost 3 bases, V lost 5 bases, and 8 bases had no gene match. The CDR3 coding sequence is TGTGCCAGCAGCGGGCGGACAGGGAGGGACACTGAAGCTTTCTTT. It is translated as CASSGRTGRDTEAFF. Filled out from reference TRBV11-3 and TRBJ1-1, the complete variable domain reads EAGVVQSPRYKIIEKKQPVAFWCNPISGHNTLYWYLQNLGQGPELLIRYENEEAVDDSQLPKDRFSAERLKGVDSTLKIQPAELGDSAVYLCASSGRTGRDTEAFFGQGTRLTVV.

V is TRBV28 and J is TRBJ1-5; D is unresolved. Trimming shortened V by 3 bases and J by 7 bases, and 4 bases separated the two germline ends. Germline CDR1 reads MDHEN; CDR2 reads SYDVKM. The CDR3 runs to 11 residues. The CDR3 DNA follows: TGTGCCAGCAGTTTTTCGCAGCCCCAGCATTTT. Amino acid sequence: CASSFSQPQHF.